The present T cell receptor (beta chain) was sequenced within a study of T cells in Graves' hyperthyroidism and ophthalmopathy (dated by TCRdb to about 2019). Study-level background: Peripheral blood samples were taken at the time of initial diagnosis, prior to any treatment. TCR Vbeta CDR3 sequencing of some 140 peripheral blood samples (under 45 ophthalmopathy, roughly 72 hyperthyroidism and around 17 progressor patients) is reported in the paper. In addition, the study compared T-cell repertoires in thyroid tissue and in blood from six Graves' hyperthyroidism patients. The approximately 95 discovery patients were divided at random into training and test sets in a 7:3 ratio. To identify TCR V-J signatures that set the groups apart, the researchers used a discovery cohort of 90 to 100 patients, made up of fewer than 50 with Graves' ophthalmopathy and some 58 with stable Graves' hyperthyroidism. Following sampling, methimazole starting at 30 mg daily was given to hyperthyroidism patients, and high-dose intravenous methylprednisolone was given to ophthalmopathy patients. Whether ophthalmopathy could be predicted prospectively was tested in an independent validation cohort made up of some 20 hyperthyroidism patients plus 17 patients who later progressed to ophthalmopathy. Beyond this particular receptor, the publication reports: No statistical method was used to fix the sample size in advance, and group allocation was not hidden from the investigators. Most expanded thyroid clonotypes (frequency above 0.001) were also detected in blood, a finding suggesting that blood repertoires may reflect thyroid immune responses. In cross-validation, a model built on a 13 V-J signature told ophthalmopathy apart from stable hyperthyroidism with less than 90% sensitivity and roughly 83% specificity, and in testing the same model reached 80%/75%. In validation, the model predicted progression to ophthalmopathy with 65% to 71% sensitivity and 72% to 75% specificity, a median of 6.5 months before onset.

Relative to germline, V is missing 4 bases and J is missing 5 bases, with 7 bases of the junction outside any gene match. The CDR3 starts with the cysteine, ends with the phenylalanine, and has 16 residues. Only the CDR3 portion is preserved as DNA: 48 bases, with reading frame beginning at the first base. CDR1 and CDR2 are read off the germline V gene as KGHDR and SFDVKD. The hyperthyroidism patients were between 18 and 65 years old and newly diagnosed, with a disease duration of less than 2 months. Patients with uncontrolled infections, other autoimmune diseases, pregnancy or lactation were excluded. Diagnoses were based on clinical symptoms, serum thyroxine and TRAb, thyroid ultrasound and orbital computed tomography. Blood from progressor patients was collected at the time of first diagnosis with hyperthyroidism, before any ophthalmopathy symptoms had appeared. Ficoll-Paque density gradient centrifugation was used to isolate PBMCs from approximately 10 ml of fresh peripheral blood. Progressor patients were first diagnosed with Graves' hyperthyroidism and then developed ophthalmopathy during follow-up. Total RNA was extracted with Trizol reagent, and quality was checked on an Agilent 2100 Bioanalyzer.

The TCR beta CDR3 regions were amplified from the RNA transcripts. For the first round of RT-PCR on the TCR CDR3, the HTBI primer set was used together with the Qiagen OneStep RT-PCR kit. The libraries were constructed in a second round of multiplex PCR and then size-selected and purified. The libraries were sequenced on an Illumina HiSeq2000 using paired-end 100 bp reads. The published analysis was carried out like this. SOAPnuke was used to process the raw data, with reads discarded if the reads contained adapters or uncalled bases, had a mean Phred below 15, or lacked an exact constant-primer or identifier match. High-quality paired reads were merged using COPE v1.2.5, and each unique nucleotide sequence was defined as a clonotype. Clonotypes were aligned to IMGT TRBV, TRBD and TRBJ reference segments using MiTCR v1.1. The analysis was restricted to V-J combinations with a frequency above 0.0001, which together covered over 99% of the repertoires. A TCS score was defined as the ratio of F50 (clonal expansion) to E x V (chaos), with BLOSUM62-based TCRdist applied between CDR3 peptides within each V-J. Welch's t-statistics and random forest reduced roughly 540 V-J features to roughly 13, which were used in a naive Bayes classifier (R e1071). TCRdb reran the public reads through fastp at Q25 and MiXCR, keeping productive beta chains. Rows with one shared CDR3 protein collapse into an entry with the most common genes and DNA. TCRdb's processing, not the authors', yielded these V and J calls. This sample gives around 260,000 distinct CDR3 sequences in total; 20% to 25% of them show up just once. The ten most abundant clones make up about a quarter of the sample.

This clonotype was found many times. What this receptor recognizes is not known. No base-level quality is on record; no much larger clone is a single base apart. The rearranged chain carries TRBV24-1 and TRBJ1-5, and TRBD1 matches 10 of the central bases. The specimen sequenced was blood. The source is a man aged 35 to 55 with Graves' hyperthyroidism that later progressed to Graves' ophthalmopathy. The CDR3 is CATSDPGQGGDQPQHF. The sequence in DNA is TGTGCCACCAGTGACCCCGGACAGGGGGGCGATCAGCCCCAGCATTTT.